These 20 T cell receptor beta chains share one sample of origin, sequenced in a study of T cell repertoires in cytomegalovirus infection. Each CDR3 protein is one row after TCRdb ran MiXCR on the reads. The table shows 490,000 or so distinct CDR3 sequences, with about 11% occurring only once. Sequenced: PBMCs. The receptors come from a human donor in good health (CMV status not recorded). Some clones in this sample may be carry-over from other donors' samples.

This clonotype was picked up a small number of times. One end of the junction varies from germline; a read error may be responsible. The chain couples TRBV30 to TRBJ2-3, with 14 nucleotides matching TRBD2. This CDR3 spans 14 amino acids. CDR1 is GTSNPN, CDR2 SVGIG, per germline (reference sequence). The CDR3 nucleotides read TGTGCCTGGAGTGCCGGGACTAGCGGGAGCGGTTTGGATTTT. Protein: CAWSAGTSGSGLDF.

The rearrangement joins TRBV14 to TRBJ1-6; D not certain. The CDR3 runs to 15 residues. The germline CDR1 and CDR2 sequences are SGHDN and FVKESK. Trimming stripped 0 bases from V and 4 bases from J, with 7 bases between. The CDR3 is CASSQEVGYNSPLHF. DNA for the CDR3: TGTGCCAGCAGCCAAGAGGTCGGATATAATTCACCCCTCCACTTT.

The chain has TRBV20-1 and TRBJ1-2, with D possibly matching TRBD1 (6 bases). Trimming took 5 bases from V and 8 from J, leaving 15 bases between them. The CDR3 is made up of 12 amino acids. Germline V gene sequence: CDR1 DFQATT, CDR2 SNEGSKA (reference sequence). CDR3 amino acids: CSAPGRTAGYTF. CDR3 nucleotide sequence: TGCAGTGCTCCTGGACGGACAGCCGGCTACACCTTC.

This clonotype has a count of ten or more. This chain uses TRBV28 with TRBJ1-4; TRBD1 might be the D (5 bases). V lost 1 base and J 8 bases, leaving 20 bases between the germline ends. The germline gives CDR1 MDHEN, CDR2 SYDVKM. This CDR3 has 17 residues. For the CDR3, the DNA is TGTGCCAGCAGTTTATTACTTTCGGGGACGACGGCCGAAAAACTGTTTTTT. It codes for CASSLLLSGTTAEKLFF.

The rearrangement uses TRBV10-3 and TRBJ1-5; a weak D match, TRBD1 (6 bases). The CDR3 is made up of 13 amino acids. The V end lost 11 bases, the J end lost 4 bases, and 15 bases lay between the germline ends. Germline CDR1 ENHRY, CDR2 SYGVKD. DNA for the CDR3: TGTGCCTCTACAGGGAGCGGTAATCAGCCCCAGCATTTT. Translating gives CASTGSGNQPQHF.

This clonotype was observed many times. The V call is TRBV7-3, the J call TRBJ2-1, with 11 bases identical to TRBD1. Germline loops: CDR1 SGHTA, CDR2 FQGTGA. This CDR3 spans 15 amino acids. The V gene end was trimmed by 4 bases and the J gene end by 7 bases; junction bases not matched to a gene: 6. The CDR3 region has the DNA TGTGCCAGCAGCTCTGGACAGGGGGCCGGGAATGAGCAGTTCTTC. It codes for CASSSGQGAGNEQFF. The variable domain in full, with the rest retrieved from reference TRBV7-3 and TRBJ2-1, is GAGVSQTPSNKVTEKGKYVELRCDPISGHTALYWYRQSLGQGPEFLIYFQGTGAADDSGLPNDRFFAVRPEGSVSTLKIQRTERGDSAVYLCASSSGQGAGNEQFFGPGTRLTVL.

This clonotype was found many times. The CDR3 coding sequence is TGCAGTGCCGAACCCGGCGGTAATAGCAATCAGCCCCAGCATTTT. Amino acid sequence: CSAEPGGNSNQPQHF. J is TRBJ1-5 and V is TRBV20-1, with D uncertain. Trimming took 6 bases from V and 0 from J, leaving 15 bases between them. From germline, CDR1 is DFQATT and CDR2 SNEGSKA (reference sequence). CDR3 length equals 15 residues.

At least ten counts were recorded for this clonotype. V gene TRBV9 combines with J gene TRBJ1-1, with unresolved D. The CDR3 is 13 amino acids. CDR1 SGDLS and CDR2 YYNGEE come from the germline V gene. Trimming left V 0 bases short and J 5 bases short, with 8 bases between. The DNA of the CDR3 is TGTGCCAGCAGCGTAGGGGATCGAACTGAAGCTTTCTTT. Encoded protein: CASSVGDRTEAFF.

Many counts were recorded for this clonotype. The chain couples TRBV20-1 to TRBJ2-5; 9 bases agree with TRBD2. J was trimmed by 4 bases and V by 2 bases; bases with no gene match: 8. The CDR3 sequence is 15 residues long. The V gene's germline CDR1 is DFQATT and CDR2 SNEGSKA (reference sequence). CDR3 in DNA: TGCAGTGCTAGATCTACCGCGGGGGGGCGAGAGACCCAGTACTTC. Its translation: CSARSTAGGRETQYF.

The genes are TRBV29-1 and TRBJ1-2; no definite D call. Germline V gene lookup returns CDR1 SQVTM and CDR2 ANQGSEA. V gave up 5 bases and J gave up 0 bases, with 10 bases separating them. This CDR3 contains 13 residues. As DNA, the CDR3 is TGCAGCGTTTTCCCGCCAACTAACTATGGCTACACCTTC. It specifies CSVFPPTNYGYTF.

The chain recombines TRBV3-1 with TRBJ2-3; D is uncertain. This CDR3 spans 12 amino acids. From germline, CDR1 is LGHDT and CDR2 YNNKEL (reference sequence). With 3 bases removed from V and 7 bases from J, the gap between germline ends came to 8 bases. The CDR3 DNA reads TGTGCCAGCAGCCAGGGGATCAATACGCAGTATTTT. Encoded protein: CASSQGINTQYF.

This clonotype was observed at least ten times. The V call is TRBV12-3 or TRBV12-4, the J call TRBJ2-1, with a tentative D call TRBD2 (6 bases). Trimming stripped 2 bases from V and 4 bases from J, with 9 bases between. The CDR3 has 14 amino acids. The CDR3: CASSLSGLYNEQFF. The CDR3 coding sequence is TGTGCCAGCAGTTTATCGGGACTTTACAATGAGCAGTTCTTC.

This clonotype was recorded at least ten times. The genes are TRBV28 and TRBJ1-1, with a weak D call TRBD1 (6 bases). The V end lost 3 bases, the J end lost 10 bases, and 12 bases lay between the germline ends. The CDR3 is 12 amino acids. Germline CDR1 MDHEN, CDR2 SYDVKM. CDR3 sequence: CASSFTGKGAFF. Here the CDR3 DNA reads TGTGCCAGCAGTTTTACAGGGAAAGGAGCTTTCTTT.

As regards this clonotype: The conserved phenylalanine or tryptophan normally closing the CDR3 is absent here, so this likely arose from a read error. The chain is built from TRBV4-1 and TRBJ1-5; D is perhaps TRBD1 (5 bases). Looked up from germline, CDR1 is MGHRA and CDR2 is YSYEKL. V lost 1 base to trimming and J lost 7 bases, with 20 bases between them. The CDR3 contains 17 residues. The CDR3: CASSQADSRGAQQPQHY. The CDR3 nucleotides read TGCGCCAGCAGCCAAGCAGATAGTCGAGGGGCTCAACAGCCCCAGCATTAT.

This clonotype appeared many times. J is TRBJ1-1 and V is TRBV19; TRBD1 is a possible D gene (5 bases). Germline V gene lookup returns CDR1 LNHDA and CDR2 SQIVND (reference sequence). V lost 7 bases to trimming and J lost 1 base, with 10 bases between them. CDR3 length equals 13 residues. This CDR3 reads CASTFGGNTEAFF. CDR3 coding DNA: TGTGCCAGTACTTTCGGGGGGAACACTGAAGCTTTCTTT.

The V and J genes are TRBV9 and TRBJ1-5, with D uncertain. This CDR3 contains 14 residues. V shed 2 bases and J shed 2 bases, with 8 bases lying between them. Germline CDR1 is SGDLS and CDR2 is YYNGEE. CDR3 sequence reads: CASSVGSGNQPQHF. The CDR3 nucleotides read TGTGCCAGCAGCGTTGGGAGCGGCAATCAGCCCCAGCATTTT.

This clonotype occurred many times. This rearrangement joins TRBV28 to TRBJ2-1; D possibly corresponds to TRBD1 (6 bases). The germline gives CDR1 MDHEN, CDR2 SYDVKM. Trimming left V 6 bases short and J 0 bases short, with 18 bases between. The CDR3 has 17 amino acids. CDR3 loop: CASSPPTGSSSYNEQFF. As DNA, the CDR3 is TGTGCCAGCAGCCCACCTACAGGGTCGAGCTCCTACAATGAGCAGTTCTTC.

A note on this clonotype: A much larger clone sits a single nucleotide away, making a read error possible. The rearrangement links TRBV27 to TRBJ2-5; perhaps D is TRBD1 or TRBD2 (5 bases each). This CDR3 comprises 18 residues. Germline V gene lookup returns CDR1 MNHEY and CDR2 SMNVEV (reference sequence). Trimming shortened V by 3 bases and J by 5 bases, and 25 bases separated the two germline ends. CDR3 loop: CASSFRGLDDPEKETQYF. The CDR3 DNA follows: TGTGCCAGCAGTTTTCGGGGCTTGGACGATCCTGAAAAGGAGACCCAGTACTTC.

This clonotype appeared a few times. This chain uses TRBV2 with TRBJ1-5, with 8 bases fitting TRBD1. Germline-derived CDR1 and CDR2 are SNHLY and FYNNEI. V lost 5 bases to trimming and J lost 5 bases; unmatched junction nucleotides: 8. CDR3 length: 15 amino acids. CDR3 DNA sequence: TGTGCCAGCAGTCGGACAGGGATGGGTTATCAGCCCCAGCATTTT. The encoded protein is CASSRTGMGYQPQHF.

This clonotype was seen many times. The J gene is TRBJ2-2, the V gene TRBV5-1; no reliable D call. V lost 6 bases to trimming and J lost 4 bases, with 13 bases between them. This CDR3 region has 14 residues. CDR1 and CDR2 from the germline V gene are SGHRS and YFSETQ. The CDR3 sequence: CASTHKESTGELFF. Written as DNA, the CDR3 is TGCGCCAGCACCCACAAGGAATCCACCGGGGAGCTGTTTTTT.